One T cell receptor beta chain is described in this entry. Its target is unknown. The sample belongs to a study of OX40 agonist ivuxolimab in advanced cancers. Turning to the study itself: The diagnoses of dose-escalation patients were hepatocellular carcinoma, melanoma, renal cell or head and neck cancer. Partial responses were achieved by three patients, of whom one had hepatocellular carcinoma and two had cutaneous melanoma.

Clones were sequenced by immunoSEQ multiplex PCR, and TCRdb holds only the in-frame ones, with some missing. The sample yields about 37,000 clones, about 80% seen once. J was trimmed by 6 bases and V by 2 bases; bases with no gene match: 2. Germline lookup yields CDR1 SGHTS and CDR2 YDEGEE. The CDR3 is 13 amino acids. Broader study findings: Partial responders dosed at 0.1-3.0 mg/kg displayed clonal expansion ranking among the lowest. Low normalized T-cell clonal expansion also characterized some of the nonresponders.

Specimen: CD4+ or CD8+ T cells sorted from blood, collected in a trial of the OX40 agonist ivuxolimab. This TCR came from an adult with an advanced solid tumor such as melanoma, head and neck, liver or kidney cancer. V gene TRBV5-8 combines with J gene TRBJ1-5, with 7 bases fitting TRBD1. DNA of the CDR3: TGTGCCAGCAGCTTAGGGGGCTTTCAGCCCCAGCATTTT. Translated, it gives CASSLGGFQPQHF. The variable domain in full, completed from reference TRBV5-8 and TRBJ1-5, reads EAGVTQSPTHLIKTRGQQATLRCSPISGHTSVYWYQQALGLGLQFLLWYDEGEERNRGNFPPRFSGRQFPNYSSELNVNALELEDSALYLCASSLGGFQPQHFGDGTRLSIL.